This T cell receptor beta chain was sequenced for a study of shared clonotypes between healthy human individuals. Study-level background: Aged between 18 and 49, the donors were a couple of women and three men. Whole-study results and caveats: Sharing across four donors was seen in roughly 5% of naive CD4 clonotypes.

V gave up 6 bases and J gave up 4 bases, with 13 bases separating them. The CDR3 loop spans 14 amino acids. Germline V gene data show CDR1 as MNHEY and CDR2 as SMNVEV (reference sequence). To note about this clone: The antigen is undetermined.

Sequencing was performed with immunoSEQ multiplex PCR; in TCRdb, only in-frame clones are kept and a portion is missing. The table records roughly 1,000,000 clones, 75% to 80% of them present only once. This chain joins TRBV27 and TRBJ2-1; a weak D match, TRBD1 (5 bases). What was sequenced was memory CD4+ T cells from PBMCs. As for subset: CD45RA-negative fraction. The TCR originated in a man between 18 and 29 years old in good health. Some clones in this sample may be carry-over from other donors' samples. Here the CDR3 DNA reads TGTGCCAGCAGGAAGAACGCAGGGTACAATGAGCAGTTCTTC. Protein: CASRKNAGYNEQFF.